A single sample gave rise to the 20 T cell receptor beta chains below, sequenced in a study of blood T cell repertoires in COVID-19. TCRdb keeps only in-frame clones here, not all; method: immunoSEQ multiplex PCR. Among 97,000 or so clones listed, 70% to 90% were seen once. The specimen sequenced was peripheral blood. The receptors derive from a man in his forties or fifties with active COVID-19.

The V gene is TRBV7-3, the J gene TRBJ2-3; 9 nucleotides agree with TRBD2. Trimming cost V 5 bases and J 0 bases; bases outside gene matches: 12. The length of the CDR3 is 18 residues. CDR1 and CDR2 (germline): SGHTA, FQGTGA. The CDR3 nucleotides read TGTGCCAGCAGCCCGTTCGGAGCGGGGGGCAGTAGCACAGATACGCAGTATTTT. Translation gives CASSPFGAGGSSTDTQYF.

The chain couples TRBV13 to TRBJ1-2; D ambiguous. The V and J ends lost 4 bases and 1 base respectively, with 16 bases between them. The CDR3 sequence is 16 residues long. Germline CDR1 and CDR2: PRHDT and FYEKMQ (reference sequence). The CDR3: CASSSRRPNLNYGYTF. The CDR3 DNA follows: TGTGCCAGCAGCTCGCGCAGGCCCAACCTTAACTATGGCTACACCTTC.

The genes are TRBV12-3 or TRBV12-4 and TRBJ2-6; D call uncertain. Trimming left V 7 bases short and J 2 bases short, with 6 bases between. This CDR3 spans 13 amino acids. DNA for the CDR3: TGTGCCAGCATCCAGACTGGGGCCAACGTCCTGACTTTC. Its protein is CASIQTGANVLTF.

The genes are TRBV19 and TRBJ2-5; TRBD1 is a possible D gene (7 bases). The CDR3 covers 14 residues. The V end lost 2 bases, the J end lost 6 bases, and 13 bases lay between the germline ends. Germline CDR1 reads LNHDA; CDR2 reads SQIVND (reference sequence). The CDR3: CASSIQGGRQTQYF. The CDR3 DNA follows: TGTGCCAGTAGTATACAGGGGGGCCGGCAGACCCAGTACTTC. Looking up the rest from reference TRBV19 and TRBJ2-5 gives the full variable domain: DGGITQSPKYLFRKEGQNVTLSCEQNLNHDAMYWYRQDPGQGLRLIYYSQIVNDFQKGDIAEGYSVSREKKESFPLTVTSAQKNPTAFYLCASSIQGGRQTQYFGPGTRLLVL.

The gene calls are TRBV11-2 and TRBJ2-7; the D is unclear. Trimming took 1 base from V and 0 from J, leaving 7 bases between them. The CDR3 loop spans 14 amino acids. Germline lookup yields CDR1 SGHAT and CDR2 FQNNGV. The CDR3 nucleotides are TGTGCCAGCAGCTTAGGGCAGAACTCCTACGAGCAGTACTTC. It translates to CASSLGQNSYEQYF.

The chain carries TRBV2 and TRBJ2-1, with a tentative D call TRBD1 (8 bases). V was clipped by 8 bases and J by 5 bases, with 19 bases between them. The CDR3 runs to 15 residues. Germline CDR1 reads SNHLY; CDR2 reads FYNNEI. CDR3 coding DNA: TGTGCCAGCGGGGGGGACAGGTTCAAAGACAATGAGCAGTTCTTC. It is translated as CASGGDRFKDNEQFF.

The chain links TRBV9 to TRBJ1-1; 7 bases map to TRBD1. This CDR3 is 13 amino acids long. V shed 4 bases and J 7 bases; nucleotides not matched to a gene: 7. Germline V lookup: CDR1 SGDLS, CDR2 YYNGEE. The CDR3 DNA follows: TGTGCCAGCAGCAGGGACAGCCTCAATGAAGCTTTCTTT. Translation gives CASSRDSLNEAFF.

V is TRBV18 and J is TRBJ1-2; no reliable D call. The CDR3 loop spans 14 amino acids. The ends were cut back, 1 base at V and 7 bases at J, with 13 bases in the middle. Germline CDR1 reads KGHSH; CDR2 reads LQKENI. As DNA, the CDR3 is TGTGCCAGCTCACCACTGCCAACAGCTACTGGCTACACCTTC. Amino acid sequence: CASSPLPTATGYTF.

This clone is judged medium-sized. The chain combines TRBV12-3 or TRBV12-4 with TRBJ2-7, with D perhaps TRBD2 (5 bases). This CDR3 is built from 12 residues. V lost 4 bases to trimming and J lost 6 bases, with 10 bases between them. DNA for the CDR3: TGTGCCAGCAGTTCCGGAGGTAGCGAGCAGTACTTC. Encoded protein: CASSSGGSEQYF.

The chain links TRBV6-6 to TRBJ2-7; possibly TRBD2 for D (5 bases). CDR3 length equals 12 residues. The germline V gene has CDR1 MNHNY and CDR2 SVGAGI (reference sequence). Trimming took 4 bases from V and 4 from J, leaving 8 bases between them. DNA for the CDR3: TGTGCCAGCAGTTTCAGCGGATACGAGCAGTACTTC. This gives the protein CASSFSGYEQYF.

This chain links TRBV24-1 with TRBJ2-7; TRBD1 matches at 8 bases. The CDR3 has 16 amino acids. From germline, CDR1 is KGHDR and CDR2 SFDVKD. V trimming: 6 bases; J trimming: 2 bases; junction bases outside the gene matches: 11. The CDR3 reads CATSITTGGNTYEQYF. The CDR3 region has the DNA TGTGCCACCAGTATCACTACAGGGGGGAATACCTACGAGCAGTACTTC.

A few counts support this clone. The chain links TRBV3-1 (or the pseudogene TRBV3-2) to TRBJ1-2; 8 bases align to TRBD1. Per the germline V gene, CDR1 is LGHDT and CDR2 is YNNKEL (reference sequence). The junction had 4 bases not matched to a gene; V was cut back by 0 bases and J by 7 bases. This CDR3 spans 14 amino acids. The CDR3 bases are TGTGCCAGCAGCCAAGAGACAGGGGTGAGTGGCTACACCTTC. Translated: CASSQETGVSGYTF.

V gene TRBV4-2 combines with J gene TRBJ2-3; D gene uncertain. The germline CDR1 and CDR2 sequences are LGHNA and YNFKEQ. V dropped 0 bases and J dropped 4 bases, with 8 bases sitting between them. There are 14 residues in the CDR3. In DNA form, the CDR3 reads TGTGCCAGCAGCCAAGAATTTAGTGCAGATACGCAGTATTTT. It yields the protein CASSQEFSADTQYF.

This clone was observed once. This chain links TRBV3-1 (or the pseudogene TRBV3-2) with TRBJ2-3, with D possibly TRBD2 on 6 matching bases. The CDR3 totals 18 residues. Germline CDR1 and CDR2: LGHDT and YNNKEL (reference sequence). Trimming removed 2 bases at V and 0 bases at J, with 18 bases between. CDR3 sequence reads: CASSQRWGSGSSTDTQYF. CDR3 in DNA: TGTGCCAGCAGCCAAAGGTGGGGTAGCGGATCTAGCACAGATACGCAGTATTTT.

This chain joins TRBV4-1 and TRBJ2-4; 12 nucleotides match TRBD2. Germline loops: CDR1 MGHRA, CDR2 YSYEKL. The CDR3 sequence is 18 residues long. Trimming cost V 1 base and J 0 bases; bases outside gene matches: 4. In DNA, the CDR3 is TGCGCCAGCAGCCAAGGGCTAGCGGGGGGGTTAGCCAAAAACATTCAGTACTTC. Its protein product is CASSQGLAGGLAKNIQYF.

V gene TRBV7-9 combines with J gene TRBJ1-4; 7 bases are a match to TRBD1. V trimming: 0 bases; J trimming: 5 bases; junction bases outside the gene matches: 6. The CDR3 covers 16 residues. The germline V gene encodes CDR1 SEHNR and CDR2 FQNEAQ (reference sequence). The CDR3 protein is CASSLALRGPNEKLFF. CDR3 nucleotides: TGTGCCAGCAGCTTAGCGCTAAGGGGGCCAAATGAAAAACTGTTTTTT.

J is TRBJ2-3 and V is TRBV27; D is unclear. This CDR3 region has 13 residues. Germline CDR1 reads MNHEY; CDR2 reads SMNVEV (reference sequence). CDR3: CADKRKTTDTQYF. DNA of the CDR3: TGTGCAGACAAGAGAAAGACCACAGATACGCAGTATTTT.

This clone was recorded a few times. The CDR3 is CASSLAGASGETQYF. CDR3 nucleotide sequence: TGTGCCAGCAGCTTAGCGGGGGCCTCCGGGGAGACCCAGTACTTC. V is TRBV7-2 and J is TRBJ2-5, with D possibly TRBD1 on 6 matching bases. Between the trimmed V and J ends, which lost 0 bases and 5 bases, there was a span of 13 bases. CDR3 length equals 15 residues. Germline V lookup: CDR1 SGHTA, CDR2 FQGNSA.

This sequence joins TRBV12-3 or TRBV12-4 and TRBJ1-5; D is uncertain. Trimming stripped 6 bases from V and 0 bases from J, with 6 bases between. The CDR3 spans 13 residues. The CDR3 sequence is CASRLNSNQPQHF. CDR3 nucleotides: TGTGCCAGCAGACTCAATAGCAATCAGCCCCAGCATTTT.

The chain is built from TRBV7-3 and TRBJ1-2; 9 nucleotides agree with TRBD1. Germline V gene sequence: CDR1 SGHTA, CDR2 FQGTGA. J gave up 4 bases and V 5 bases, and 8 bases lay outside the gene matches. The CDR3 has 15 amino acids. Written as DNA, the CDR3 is TGTGCCAGCAGCCCCGGGACAGGGCTTGGCTATGGCTACACCTTC. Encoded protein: CASSPGTGLGYGYTF. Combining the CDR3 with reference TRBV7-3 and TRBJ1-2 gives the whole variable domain GAGVSQTPSNKVTEKGKYVELRCDPISGHTALYWYRQSLGQGPEFLIYFQGTGAADDSGLPNDRFFAVRPEGSVSTLKIQRTERGDSAVYLCASSPGTGLGYGYTFGSGTRLTVV.